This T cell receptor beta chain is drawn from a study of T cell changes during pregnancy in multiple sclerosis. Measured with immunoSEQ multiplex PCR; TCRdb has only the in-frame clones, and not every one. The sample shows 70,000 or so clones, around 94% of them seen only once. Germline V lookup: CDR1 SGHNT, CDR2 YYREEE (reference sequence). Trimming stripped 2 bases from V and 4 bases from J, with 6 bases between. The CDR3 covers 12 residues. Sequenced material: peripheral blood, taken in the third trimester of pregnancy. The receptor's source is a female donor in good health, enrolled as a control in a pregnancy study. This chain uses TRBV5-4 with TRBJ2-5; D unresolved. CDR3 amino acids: CASSFGPETQYF. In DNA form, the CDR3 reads TGTGCCAGCAGCTTCGGTCCAGAGACCCAGTACTTC.